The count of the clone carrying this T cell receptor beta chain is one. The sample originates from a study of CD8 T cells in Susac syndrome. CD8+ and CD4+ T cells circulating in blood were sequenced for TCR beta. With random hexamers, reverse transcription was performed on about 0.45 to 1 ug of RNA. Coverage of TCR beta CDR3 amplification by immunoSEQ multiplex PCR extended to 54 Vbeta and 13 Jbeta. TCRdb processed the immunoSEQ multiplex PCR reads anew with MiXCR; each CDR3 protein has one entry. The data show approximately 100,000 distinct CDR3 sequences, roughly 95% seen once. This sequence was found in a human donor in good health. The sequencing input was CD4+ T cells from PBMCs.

This CDR3 reads CSAHSDERYEQYF. CDR3 bases: TGCAGTGCTCACTCGGACGAGAGATACGAGCAGTACTTC. This chain joins TRBV20-1 and TRBJ2-7, with no clear D. Germline assignment: CDR1 DFQATT and CDR2 SNEGSKA (reference sequence). The germline V and J ends were trimmed by 5 bases and 4 bases, with 15 bases remaining between them. The CDR3 extends over 13 amino acids.